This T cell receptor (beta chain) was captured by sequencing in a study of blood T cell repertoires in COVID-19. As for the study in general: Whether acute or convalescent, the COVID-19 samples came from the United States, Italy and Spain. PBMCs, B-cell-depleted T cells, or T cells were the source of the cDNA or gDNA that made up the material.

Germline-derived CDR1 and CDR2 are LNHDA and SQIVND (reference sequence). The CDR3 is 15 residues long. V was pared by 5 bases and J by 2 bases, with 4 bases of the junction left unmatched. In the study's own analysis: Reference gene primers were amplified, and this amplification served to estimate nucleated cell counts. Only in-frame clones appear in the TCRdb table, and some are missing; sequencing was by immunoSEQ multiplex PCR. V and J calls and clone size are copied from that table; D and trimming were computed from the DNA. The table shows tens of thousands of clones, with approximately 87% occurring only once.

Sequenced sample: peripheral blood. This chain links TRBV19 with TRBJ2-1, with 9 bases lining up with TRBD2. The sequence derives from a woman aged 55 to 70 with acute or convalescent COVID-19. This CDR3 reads CASSRREGAYNEQFF. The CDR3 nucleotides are TGTGCCAGTAGTCGGCGGGAGGGGGCCTACAATGAGCAGTTCTTC.